The present TCR beta chain was sequenced within a study of CD8 T cells in Susac syndrome. TEMRA cells were enriched by FACS, while CD8+ and CD4+ T cells were obtained through a negative isolation that was performed magnetically. Reverse transcription of roughly 0.5 to 1 ug RNA was carried out with random hexamers. Using its own MiXCR run on the immunoSEQ multiplex PCR reads, TCRdb lists one record per CDR3 protein. The top ten clones hold over 0.065% of a sample with some 120,000 distinct CDR3 sequences, around 94% of them seen once. From germline, CDR1 is LGHDT and CDR2 YNNKEL (reference sequence). There are 16 residues in the CDR3. The trim removed 1 base at V and 7 bases at J, leaving 8 bases unmatched.

The sample was CD4+ T cells from PBMCs. The receptor's source is a human donor in good health. The chain carries TRBV3-1 and TRBJ2-2; TRBD2 matches 8 bases. Here the CDR3 reads CASSQVFAGRGGELFF. CDR3 in DNA: TGTGCCAGCAGCCAAGTATTTGCCGGGAGGGGCGGGGAGCTGTTTTTT.